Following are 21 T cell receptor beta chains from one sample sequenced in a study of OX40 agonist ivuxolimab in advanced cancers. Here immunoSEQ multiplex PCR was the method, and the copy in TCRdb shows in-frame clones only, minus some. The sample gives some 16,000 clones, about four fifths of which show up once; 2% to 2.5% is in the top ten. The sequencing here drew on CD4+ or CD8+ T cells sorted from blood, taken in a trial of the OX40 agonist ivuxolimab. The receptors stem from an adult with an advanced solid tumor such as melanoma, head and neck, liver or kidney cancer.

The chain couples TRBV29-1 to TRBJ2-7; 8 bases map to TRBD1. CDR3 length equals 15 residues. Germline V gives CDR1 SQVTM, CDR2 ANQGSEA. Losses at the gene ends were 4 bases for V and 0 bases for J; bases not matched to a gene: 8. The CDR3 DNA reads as TGCAGCGTTGGGGAACCGGGACAGGTCTCCTACGAGCAGTACTTC. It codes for CSVGEPGQVSYEQYF.

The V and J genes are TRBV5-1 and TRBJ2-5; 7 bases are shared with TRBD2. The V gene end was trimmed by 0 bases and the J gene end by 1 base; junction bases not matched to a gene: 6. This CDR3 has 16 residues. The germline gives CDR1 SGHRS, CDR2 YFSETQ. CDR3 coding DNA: TGCGCCAGCAGCTTGGATGGGGGGGGAGGCCAAGAGACCCAGTACTTC. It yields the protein CASSLDGGGGQETQYF.

CDR3 sequence reads: CASSWTGGSSTDTQYF. Written as DNA, the CDR3 is TGTGCCAGCAGCTGGACGGGGGGTTCTAGCACAGATACGCAGTATTTT. J is TRBJ2-3 and V is TRBV7-9; 7 bases align to TRBD2. V gave up 4 bases and J gave up 0 bases; unmatched junction bases: 7. The CDR3 totals 16 residues. Germline assignment: CDR1 SEHNR and CDR2 FQNEAQ (reference sequence).

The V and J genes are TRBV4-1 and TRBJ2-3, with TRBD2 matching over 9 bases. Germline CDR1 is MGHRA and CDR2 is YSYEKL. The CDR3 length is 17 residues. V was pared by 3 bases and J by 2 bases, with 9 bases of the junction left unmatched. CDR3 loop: CASSHPTSGEPTDTQYF. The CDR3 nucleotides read TGCGCCAGCAGCCACCCGACTAGCGGAGAGCCCACAGATACGCAGTATTTT.

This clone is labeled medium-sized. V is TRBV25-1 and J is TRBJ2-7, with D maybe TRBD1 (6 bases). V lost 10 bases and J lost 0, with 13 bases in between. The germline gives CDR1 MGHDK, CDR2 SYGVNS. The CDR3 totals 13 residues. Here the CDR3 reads CATTKTGSYEQYF. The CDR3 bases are TGTGCCACCACGAAGACAGGCTCCTACGAGCAGTACTTC.

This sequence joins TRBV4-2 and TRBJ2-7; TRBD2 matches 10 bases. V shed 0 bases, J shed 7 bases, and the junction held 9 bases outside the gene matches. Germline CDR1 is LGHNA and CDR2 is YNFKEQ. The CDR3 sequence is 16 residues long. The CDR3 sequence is CASSQEIAGGFGEQYF. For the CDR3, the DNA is TGTGCCAGCAGCCAAGAGATAGCGGGAGGTTTTGGAGAGCAGTACTTC.

Here the CDR3 DNA reads TGTGCCAGCAGTTGGCCGGGGGGCAATGAGCAGTTCTTC. Translated: CASSWPGGNEQFF. The rearrangement uses TRBV27 and TRBJ2-1; TRBD2 matches at 7 bases. Germline V lookup: CDR1 MNHEY, CDR2 SMNVEV (reference sequence). The CDR3 is made up of 13 amino acids. After removal of 4 bases from V and 6 bases from J, the junction contained 3 bases not matched to a gene.

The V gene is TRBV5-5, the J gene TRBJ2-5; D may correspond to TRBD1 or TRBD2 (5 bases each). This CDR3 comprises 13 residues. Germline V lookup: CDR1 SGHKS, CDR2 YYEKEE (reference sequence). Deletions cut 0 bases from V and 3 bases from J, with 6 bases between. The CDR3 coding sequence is TGTGCCAGCAGCTTGGGAGGGGAAGAGACCCAGTACTTC. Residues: CASSLGGEETQYF.

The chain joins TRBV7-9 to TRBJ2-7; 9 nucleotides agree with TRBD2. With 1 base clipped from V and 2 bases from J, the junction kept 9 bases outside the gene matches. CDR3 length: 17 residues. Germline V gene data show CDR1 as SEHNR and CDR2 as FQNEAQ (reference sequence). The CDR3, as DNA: TGTGCCAGCAGCTTAGAAAGATTAGCGGGAGCGACCTACGAGCAGTACTTC. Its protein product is CASSLERLAGATYEQYF.

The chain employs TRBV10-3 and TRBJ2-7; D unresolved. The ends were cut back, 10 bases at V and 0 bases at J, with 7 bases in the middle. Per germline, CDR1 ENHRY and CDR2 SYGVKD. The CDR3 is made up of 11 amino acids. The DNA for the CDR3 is TGTGCCACCATGGACTCCTACGAGCAGTACTTC. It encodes CATMDSYEQYF.

The CDR3 region is CASSPRRELTGELFF. The CDR3 coding sequence is TGTGCCAGCTCACCAAGGCGGGAGCTTACCGGGGAGCTGTTTTTT. J is TRBJ2-2 and V is TRBV18; 7 nucleotides align to TRBD2. The V and J ends lost 2 bases and 5 bases, in that order; junction bases with no gene match: 5. Per the germline V gene, CDR1 is KGHSH and CDR2 is LQKENI. The CDR3 extends over 15 amino acids. Complete variable domain (other parts from reference TRBV18 and TRBJ2-2): NAGVMQNPRHLVRRRGQEARLRCSPMKGHSHVYWYRQLPEEGLKFMVYLQKENIIDESGMPKERFSAEFPKEGPSILRIQQVVRGDSAAYFCASSPRRELTGELFFGEGSRLTVL.

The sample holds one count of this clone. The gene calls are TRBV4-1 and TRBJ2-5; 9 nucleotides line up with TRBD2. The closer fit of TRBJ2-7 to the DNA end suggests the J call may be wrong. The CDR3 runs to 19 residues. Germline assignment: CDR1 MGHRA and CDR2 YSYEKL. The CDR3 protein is CASSQGPRVPGLATYEQYF. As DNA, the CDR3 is TGCGCCAGCAGCCAAGGACCAAGAGTTCCGGGACTAGCTACCTACGAGCAGTACTTC.

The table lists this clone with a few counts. Written as DNA, the CDR3 is TGTGCTAGTGGTTCCGGACAGGGGGCGGGTAATGAGCAGTTCTTC. It specifies CASGSGQGAGNEQFF. The chain is built from TRBV12-5 and TRBJ2-1; TRBD1 aligns across 11 bases. Germline CDR1 LGHNT, CDR2 FRNRAP. V lost 4 bases to trimming and J lost 7 bases; unmatched junction nucleotides: 6. The CDR3 runs 15 residues.

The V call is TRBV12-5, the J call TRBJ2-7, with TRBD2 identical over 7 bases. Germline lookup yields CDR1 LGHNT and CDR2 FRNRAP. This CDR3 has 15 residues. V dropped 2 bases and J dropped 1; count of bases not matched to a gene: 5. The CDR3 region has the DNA TGTGCTAGTGGTTTGCTTTCCGGGGGGTCCTACGAGCAGTACTTC. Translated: CASGLLSGGSYEQYF.

The CDR3 region is CASSIRDQPQHF. CDR3 in DNA: TGTGCCAGTAGTATTCGAGATCAGCCCCAGCATTTT. The V call is TRBV19, the J call TRBJ1-5; no reliable D call. V lost 3 bases and J lost 5, with 5 bases in between. CDR3 length equals 12 residues. Germline V lookup: CDR1 LNHDA, CDR2 SQIVND (reference sequence). The entire variable domain, with the rest obtained from reference TRBV19 and TRBJ1-5, is as follows: DGGITQSPKYLFRKEGQNVTLSCEQNLNHDAMYWYRQDPGQGLRLIYYSQIVNDFQKGDIAEGYSVSREKKESFPLTVTSAQKNPTAFYLCASSIRDQPQHFGDGTRLSIL.

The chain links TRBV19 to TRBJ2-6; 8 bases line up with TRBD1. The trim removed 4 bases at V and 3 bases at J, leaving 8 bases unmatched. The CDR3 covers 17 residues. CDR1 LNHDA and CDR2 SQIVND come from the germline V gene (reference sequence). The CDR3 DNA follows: TGTGCCAGTAGTAGGGCAGGGGGCGGTAATGGGGCCAACGTCCTGACTTTC. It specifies CASSRAGGGNGANVLTF. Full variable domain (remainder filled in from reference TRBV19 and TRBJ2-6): DGGITQSPKYLFRKEGQNVTLSCEQNLNHDAMYWYRQDPGQGLRLIYYSQIVNDFQKGDIAEGYSVSREKKESFPLTVTSAQKNPTAFYLCASSRAGGGNGANVLTFGAGSRLTVL.

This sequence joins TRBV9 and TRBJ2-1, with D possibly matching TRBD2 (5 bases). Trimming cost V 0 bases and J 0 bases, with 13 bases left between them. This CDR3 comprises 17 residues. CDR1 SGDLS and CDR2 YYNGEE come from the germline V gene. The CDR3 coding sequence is TGTGCCAGCAGCGTAGCTTTCGGGATTAGCTCCTACAATGAGCAGTTCTTC. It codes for CASSVAFGISSYNEQFF.

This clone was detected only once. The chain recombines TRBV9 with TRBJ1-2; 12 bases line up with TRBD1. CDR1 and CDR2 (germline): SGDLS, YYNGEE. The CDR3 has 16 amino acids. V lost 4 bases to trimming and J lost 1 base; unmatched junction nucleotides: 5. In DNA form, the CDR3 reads TGTGCCAGCAGCCCGGGACAGGGGGCGAATAACTATGGCTACACCTTC. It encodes CASSPGQGANNYGYTF.

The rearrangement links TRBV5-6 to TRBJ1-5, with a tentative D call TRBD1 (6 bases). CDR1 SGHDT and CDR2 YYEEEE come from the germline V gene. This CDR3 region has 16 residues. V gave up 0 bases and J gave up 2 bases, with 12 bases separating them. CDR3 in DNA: TGTGCCAGCAGCTTGGGGGGGGCAGGTCGCAATCAGCCCCAGCATTTT. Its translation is CASSLGGAGRNQPQHF.

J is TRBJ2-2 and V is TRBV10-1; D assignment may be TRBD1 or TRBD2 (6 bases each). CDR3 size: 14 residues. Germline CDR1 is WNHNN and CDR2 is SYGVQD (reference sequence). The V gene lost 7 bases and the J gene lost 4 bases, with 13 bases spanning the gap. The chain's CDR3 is CASMAEGGTGELFF. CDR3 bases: TGCGCCAGCATGGCGGAGGGGGGCACCGGGGAGCTGTTTTTT.

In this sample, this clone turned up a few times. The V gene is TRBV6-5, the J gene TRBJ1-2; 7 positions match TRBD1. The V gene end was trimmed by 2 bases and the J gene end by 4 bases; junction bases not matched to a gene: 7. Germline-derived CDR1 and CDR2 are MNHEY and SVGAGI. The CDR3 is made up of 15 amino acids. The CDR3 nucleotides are TGTGCCAGCAGTTACCGTCAGGGGGAGGTCTATGGCTACACCTTC. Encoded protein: CASSYRQGEVYGYTF.